These 7 T cell receptor beta chains share one sample of origin, sequenced in a study of T cell responses to AZD1222 COVID-19 vaccine. Only in-frame clones appear in the TCRdb table, and some are missing; sequencing was by immunoSEQ multiplex PCR. Among some 130,000 clones, 75% to 90% were seen once, and the ten largest hold roughly 1.6%. Source: peripheral blood, taken on day 0 of AZD1222 vaccination. All receptors derive from an adult in good health.

The chain is built from TRBV6-2 or TRBV6-3 and TRBJ1-1; weak D call: TRBD1 (6 bases). Per the germline V gene, CDR1 is MNHEY and CDR2 is SVGEGT. The CDR3 spans 14 residues. Trimming removed 5 bases at V and 5 bases at J, with 15 bases between. The CDR3 DNA sequence: TGTGCCAGCAGTCTACCGGACAGCCGAACTGAAGCTTTCTTT. Translated: CASSLPDSRTEAFF.

The CDR3 bases are TGCGCCAGCAGGTATAGCGGGATCGGCAATGAGCAGTTCTTC. This encodes CASRYSGIGNEQFF. The rearrangement links TRBV5-1 to TRBJ2-1; 8 bases align to TRBD2. The CDR3 is made up of 14 amino acids. Germline CDR1 SGHRS, CDR2 YFSETQ. J gave up 6 bases and V 5 bases, and 7 bases lay outside the gene matches.

The chain employs TRBV11-3 and TRBJ2-1; a possible D gene is TRBD2 (6 bases). In germline, CDR1 is SGHNT, CDR2 YENEEA. The CDR3 spans 18 residues. Trimming left V 8 bases short and J 0 bases short, with 23 bases between. DNA for the CDR3: TGTGCCAGCTCTTCTCCTCTCACGGGCGGGATCTCCTACAATGAGCAGTTCTTC. This codes for CASSSPLTGGISYNEQFF.

CDR3 loop: CASSLGTTTDTQYF. The CDR3 region has the DNA TGCGCCAGCAGCTTAGGGACTACGACAGATACGCAGTATTTT. The rearrangement joins TRBV5-1 to TRBJ2-3, with 7 bases aligning to TRBD2. CDR3 length equals 14 residues. Unmatched junction bases numbered 3, after V lost 2 bases and J lost 3 bases. Germline assignment: CDR1 SGHRS and CDR2 YFSETQ.

This chain joins TRBV11-2 and TRBJ2-1; a possible D gene is TRBD2 (6 bases). The CDR3 loop spans 16 amino acids. Trimming cost V 5 bases and J 4 bases, with 18 bases left between them. In germline, CDR1 is SGHAT, CDR2 FQNNGV. CDR3 nucleotides: TGTGCCAGCAGCCTTGGGACCCCCGGAGGGTACAATGAGCAGTTCTTC. Translating gives CASSLGTPGGYNEQFF.

This clone was found many times. This CDR3 reads CASSPDGTVSKGYTF. CDR3 sequence (DNA): TGTGCCAGCAGCCCGGATGGGACAGTCTCGAAGGGCTACACCTTC. V and J are TRBV3-1 (or the pseudogene TRBV3-2) and TRBJ1-2; 7 nucleotides line up with TRBD1. Per the germline V gene, CDR1 is LGHDT and CDR2 is YNNKEL (reference sequence). The CDR3 runs 15 residues. J lost 8 bases, V lost 4 bases, and 13 bases had no gene match.

This clone was seen a few times. V gene TRBV30 combines with J gene TRBJ1-1; TRBD1 matches at 8 bases. This CDR3 has 15 residues. With 3 bases clipped from V and 1 base from J, the junction kept 7 bases outside the gene matches. Germline CDR1 is GTSNPN and CDR2 is SVGIG (reference sequence). CDR3 sequence reads: CAWRRDRTGNTEAFF. The CDR3 DNA follows: TGTGCCTGGAGACGGGACAGGACAGGGAACACTGAAGCTTTCTTT.